This T cell receptor beta chain was obtained from a study of T cell responses to AZD1222 COVID-19 vaccine. Germline V CDR1 and CDR2: KGHDR, SFDVKD. Trimming left V 5 bases short and J 8 bases short, with 17 bases between. This CDR3 is built from 14 residues. Profiled with immunoSEQ multiplex PCR; TCRdb holds only in-frame clones, not every one. The top ten clones hold roughly 4.3% of a sample with 150,000 to 200,000 clones, 85% to 90% of them seen once. Whole-study findings and limits: Clonal diversity was possibly underestimated; the donors were predominantly white British and more often female. Spike was spanned by vaccine-associated CD4 TCRs, which were dominant at 160-218 and 743-854. Repertoires were obtained only post-peak T cell response.

As to this clone: Its specificity is not known.

The origin of this receptor is an adult who received the MenACWY meningococcal vaccine as a control. This rearrangement joins TRBV24-1 to TRBJ1-2; D gene ambiguous. Sequences were derived from peripheral blood, sampled 28 days after the second dose of the MenACWY control vaccine. This CDR3 reads CATSAEGRLGGYTF. The CDR3 DNA reads TGTGCCACCAGTGCCGAAGGACGCCTGGGGGGCTACACCTTC.